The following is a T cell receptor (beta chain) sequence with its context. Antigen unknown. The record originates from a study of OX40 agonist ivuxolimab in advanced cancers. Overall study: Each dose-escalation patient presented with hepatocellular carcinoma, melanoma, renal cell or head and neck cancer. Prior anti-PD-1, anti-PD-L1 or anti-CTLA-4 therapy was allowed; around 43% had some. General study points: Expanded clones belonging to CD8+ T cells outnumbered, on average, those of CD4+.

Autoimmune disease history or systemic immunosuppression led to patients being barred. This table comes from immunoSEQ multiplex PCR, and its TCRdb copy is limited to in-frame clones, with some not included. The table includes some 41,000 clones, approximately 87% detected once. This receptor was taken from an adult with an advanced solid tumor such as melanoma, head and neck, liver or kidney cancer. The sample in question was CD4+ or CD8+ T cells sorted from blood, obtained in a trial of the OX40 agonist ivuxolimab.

As DNA, the CDR3 is TGTGCCAGCAGTAGCACCGGGGACTCCTACGAGCAGTACTTC. Residues: CASSSTGDSYEQYF. The chain carries TRBV6-6 and TRBJ2-7; D may be TRBD2 (5 bases). Germline assignment: CDR1 MNHNY and CDR2 SVGAGI (reference sequence). V lost 5 bases and J 0 bases, leaving 11 bases between the germline ends. This CDR3 has 14 amino acids.